This TCR beta chain comes out of a study of T-cell reconstitution after alpha-beta-depleted transplantation in children. Unique molecular identifiers tagged the TCRbeta library. TCRdb itself ran the PCR reads through MiXCR, one entry per CDR3 protein. Found here are about 510,000 distinct CDR3 sequences, over 9.5% of them singletons; the top ten hold around 13%. Study-level results: It was newly produced T cells that mostly accounted for T-cell counts and diversity one year after transplant.

This CDR3 is 15 amino acids long. This clonotype appeared many times. The target antigen is unknown. Mismatch with germline at one junction end may stem from a read error. This chain links TRBV12-3 or TRBV12-4 with TRBJ1-5; D may be TRBD1 (6 bases). This material consisted of PBMCs, mostly from graft donor cells, taken 180 days after TCRalphabeta/CD19-depleted stem cell transplant. The TCR originated in a female patient aged 2-15 years who had a stem cell transplant for aplastic anemia, so the T cells may come from the graft donor. The CDR3 here is CASSLVGGPSGPQHF. CDR3 nucleotide sequence: TGTGCCAGCAGCTTAGTCGGGGGGCCTTCGGGGCCCCAGCATTTT.